A single sample is the source of the 8 T cell receptor beta chains below, sequenced in a study of T cells in Graves' hyperthyroidism and ophthalmopathy. The investigators amplified TCR beta CDR3 regions from RNA transcripts. RT-PCR in the first round (using the HTBI primer set) targeted the TCR CDR3. One entry per CDR3 protein results from TCRdb running MiXCR on the multiplex PCR reads. The sample records approximately 400,000 distinct CDR3 sequences, less than 15% being singletons. The sequencing sample was made of blood. The receptors come from a man aged 25 to 40 with Graves' hyperthyroidism that later progressed to Graves' ophthalmopathy.

This chain connects TRBV6-1 to TRBJ2-1; possible D gene TRBD2, 5 bases. Germline loops: CDR1 MNHNS, CDR2 SASEGT. The CDR3 has 17 residues. V was cut by 5 bases and J by 12 bases, with 29 bases left in between. The CDR3 nucleotides are TGTGCCAGCAGTATACTTCGGGGAGAAGGAGCTACAATCGGGCAGTTCTTC. This encodes CASSILRGEGATIGQFF.

In this sample, this clonotype turned up many times. CDR3 sequence reads: CASSSFAPGGFTDTQYF. CDR3 coding DNA: TGTGCCAGCAGCTCTTTTGCACCGGGAGGGTTTACAGATACGCAGTATTTT. The J gene is TRBJ2-3, the V gene TRBV7-8, with 8 bases matching TRBD2. The CDR3 is 17 residues long. The germline V gene has CDR1 SGHVS and CDR2 FQNEAQ. V gave up 4 bases and J gave up 3 bases; unmatched junction bases: 12.

In this sample, this clonotype turned up many times. The J gene is TRBJ1-2, the V gene TRBV12-3 or TRBV12-4, with 7 nucleotides matching TRBD1. The CDR3 length is 13 residues. The V and J ends lost 6 bases and 8 bases, in that order; junction bases with no gene match: 9. For the CDR3, the DNA is TGTGCCAGCAGGCATGAGGGGGCGTTAGGCTACACCTTC. Its protein product is CASRHEGALGYTF.

Ten or more counts support this clonotype. The chain employs TRBV11-2 and TRBJ2-1, with 9 positions matching TRBD2. The V segment lost 0 bases and the J segment 9 bases; nucleotides outside the gene matches: 9. This CDR3 has 16 amino acids. The V gene's germline CDR1 is SGHAT and CDR2 FQNNGV. The CDR3 is CASSLEAGGGAVEQFF. The CDR3 coding sequence is TGTGCCAGCAGCTTAGAGGCTGGCGGGGGGGCAGTTGAGCAGTTCTTC. Full variable domain (remainder filled in from reference TRBV11-2 and TRBJ2-1): EAGVAQSPRYKIIEKRQSVAFWCNPISGHATLYWYQQILGQGPKLLIQFQNNGVVDDSQLPKDRFSAERLKGVDSTLKIQPAKLEDSAVYLCASSLEAGGGAVEQFFGPGTRLTVL.

The table lists this clonotype with many counts. The chain combines TRBV15 with TRBJ2-5; 8 positions agree with TRBD1. The CDR3 sequence is 16 residues long. Germline lookup yields CDR1 LNHNV and CDR2 YYDKDF (reference sequence). J was trimmed by 4 bases and V by 1 base; bases with no gene match: 8. The CDR3, as DNA: TGTGCCACCAGCAGAGGCCGGACAGGGTATGGAGAGACCCAGTACTTC. Translation gives CATSRGRTGYGETQYF.

The table lists this clonotype with a few counts. The chain recombines TRBV5-1 with TRBJ2-5; no clear D. V dropped 5 bases and J dropped 4 bases, with 18 bases sitting between them. This CDR3 has 15 amino acids. Germline V gives CDR1 SGHRS, CDR2 YFSETQ. The CDR3 DNA sequence: TGCGCCAGCAGGGTGGGTAGACCCAAAGGAGAGACCCAGTACTTC. As protein: CASRVGRPKGETQYF.

This clonotype was observed many times. The chain uses TRBV18 and TRBJ2-1; 8 bases line up with TRBD1. Germline V lookup: CDR1 KGHSH, CDR2 LQKENI. There are 13 residues in the CDR3. Trimming took 6 bases from V and 5 from J; bases not matched to a gene: 3. CDR3: CASSKDRDNEQFF. Here the CDR3 DNA reads TGTGCCAGCTCGAAGGACAGGGACAATGAGCAGTTCTTC.

This clonotype occurred many times. The J gene is TRBJ1-1, the V gene TRBV2; 7 nucleotides align to TRBD1. The CDR3 totals 13 residues. Germline CDR1 is SNHLY and CDR2 is FYNNEI. V lost 4 bases and J lost 6; bases outside the gene matches: 5. The CDR3, as DNA: TGTGCCAGCAGTGGGCAGGGGGTCCCTGAAGCTTTCTTT. Translating gives CASSGQGVPEAFF.